Below, 21 T cell receptor beta chains from the same sample are listed, as sequenced in a study of T cell changes during pregnancy in multiple sclerosis. TCRdb keeps only in-frame clones here, not all; method: immunoSEQ multiplex PCR. The sample has around 43,000 clones, about 94% seen once. The sample was CD8+ T cells from peripheral blood mononuclear cells, taken after pregnancy. These receptors were obtained from a female donor with multiple sclerosis, enrolled in a pregnancy study.

The gene calls are TRBV15 and TRBJ2-1; 7 nucleotides align to TRBD2. Germline-derived CDR1 and CDR2 are LNHNV and YYDKDF (reference sequence). CDR3 length equals 16 residues. Trimming took 3 bases from V and 9 from J; bases not matched to a gene: 14. Written as DNA, the CDR3 is TGTGCCACCAGCAGGTGGACTAGAGTGGTTGAGGGTGAGCAGTTCTTC. As protein: CATSRWTRVVEGEQFF.

The V and J genes are TRBV30 and TRBJ1-2; unclear D gene. Trimming pared 1 base from V and 7 bases from J, leaving 7 bases between. CDR3 length: 11 residues. Germline loops: CDR1 GTSNPN, CDR2 SVGIG (reference sequence). Here the CDR3 DNA reads TGTGCCTGGAGTGCACTACGTGGCTACACCTTC. It specifies CAWSALRGYTF.

The chain carries TRBV2 and TRBJ2-3, with 8 bases matching TRBD1. Germline CDR1 reads SNHLY; CDR2 reads FYNNEI. J gave up 9 bases and V 6 bases, and 5 bases lay outside the gene matches. The CDR3 has 12 amino acids. CDR3 in amino acids: CASRGDRLTQYF. The CDR3, as DNA: TGTGCCAGCAGGGGGGACAGGTTAACGCAGTATTTT.

This clone was seen a single time. This chain links TRBV27 with TRBJ2-1; 7 positions match TRBD2. CDR1 MNHEY and CDR2 SMNVEV come from the germline V gene (reference sequence). This CDR3 region has 12 residues. Unmatched junction bases numbered 4, after V lost 5 bases and J lost 9 bases. The CDR3 DNA is TGTGCCAGCAGTCATACTAGCGCTGAGCAGTTCTTC. This translates into CASSHTSAEQFF.

V usage is TRBV9 and J usage is TRBJ2-1, with 9 bases aligning to TRBD2. Germline CDR1 is SGDLS and CDR2 is YYNGEE. V lost 4 bases and J lost 1; bases outside the gene matches: 3. CDR3 length equals 15 residues. CDR3 in DNA: TGTGCCAGCAGCATGGCGGGGGGGTCCTACAATGAGCAGTTCTTC. Its protein is CASSMAGGSYNEQFF. The whole variable domain, filled in from reference TRBV9 and TRBJ2-1, reads DSGVTQTPKHLITATGQRVTLRCSPRSGDLSVYWYQQSLDQGLQFLIQYYNGEERAKGNILERFSAQQFPDLHSELNLSSLELGDSALYFCASSMAGGSYNEQFFGPGTRLTVL.

This clone occurred many times. The J gene is TRBJ1-4, the V gene TRBV25-1, with D possibly being TRBD1 (6 bases). Per germline, CDR1 MGHDK and CDR2 SYGVNS. This CDR3 is built from 17 residues. V was clipped by 2 bases and J by 0 bases, with 13 bases between them. The CDR3 spells CASSEGWTDPTNEKLFF. Here the CDR3 DNA reads TGTGCCAGCAGTGAAGGGTGGACAGATCCAACTAATGAAAAACTGTTTTTT.

The chain uses TRBV7-7 and TRBJ2-2; TRBD2 aligns across 7 bases. Per the germline V gene, CDR1 is SSHAT and CDR2 is FNYEAQ (reference sequence). The CDR3 covers 15 residues. Germline trimming cut 1 base from V and 7 bases from J; bases unmatched to any gene: 6. Here the CDR3 DNA reads TGTGCCAGCAGCTTAGGACTAGCTCTGGACGGGGAGCTGTTTTTT. Protein sequence: CASSLGLALDGELFF.

The chain joins TRBV29-1 to TRBJ1-1; TRBD1 matches 7 bases. The V and J ends lost 5 bases and 1 base, in that order; junction bases with no gene match: 4. Per germline, CDR1 SQVTM and CDR2 ANQGSEA. The CDR3 covers 13 residues. CDR3 loop: CSVSRDRNTEAFF. Written as DNA, the CDR3 is TGCAGCGTTTCCCGGGACAGGAACACTGAAGCTTTCTTT.

The CDR3 DNA is TGTGCCAGCAGCTTTTCAGGGGCAGAAGGCGGGGAGCTGTTTTTT. Translated, it gives CASSFSGAEGGELFF. V is TRBV7-9 and J is TRBJ2-2; TRBD1 is a possible D gene (6 bases). Germline values: CDR1 SEHNR, CDR2 FQNEAQ (reference sequence). V was shortened by 3 bases and J by 7 bases, with 15 bases between the two germline ends. This CDR3 spans 15 amino acids.

The CDR3 bases are TGTGCCAGCAGCCTGCTAGCGGGGAGGAATGAGCAGTTCTTC. It is translated as CASSLLAGRNEQFF. This chain links TRBV14 with TRBJ2-1; 9 bases align to TRBD2. Per the germline V gene, CDR1 is SGHDN and CDR2 is FVKESK. The J segment lost 7 bases and the V segment lost 4 bases, leaving 5 bases of the junction unmatched. This CDR3 is built from 14 residues. Variable domain in full (rest from reference TRBV14 and TRBJ2-1): EAGVTQFPSHSVIEKGQTVTLRCDPISGHDNLYWYRRVMGKEIKFLLHFVKESKQDESGMPNNRFLAERTGGTYSTLKVQPAELEDSGVYFCASSLLAGRNEQFFGPGTRLTVL.

The V gene is TRBV5-1, the J gene TRBJ2-7; D is possibly TRBD1 (6 bases). The V gene lost 2 bases and the J gene lost 6 bases, with 12 bases spanning the gap. The germline V gene has CDR1 SGHRS and CDR2 YFSETQ. There are 13 residues in the CDR3. The CDR3 reads CASSFSTGPEQYF. The DNA for the CDR3 is TGCGCCAGCAGCTTTTCTACAGGGCCCGAGCAGTACTTC.

The chain joins TRBV7-3 to TRBJ2-3; TRBD2 agrees at 10 bases. V dropped 5 bases and J dropped 5; count of bases not matched to a gene: 7. The CDR3 covers 15 residues. Germline V lookup: CDR1 SGHTA, CDR2 FQGTGA. CDR3 DNA: TGTGCCAGCAGCAGTCTAGCGGGAGTGGGAGATACGCAGTATTTT. Translating gives CASSSLAGVGDTQYF.

The chain combines TRBV6-6 with TRBJ1-5; the match to TRBD1 covers 7 bases. V dropped 2 bases and J dropped 7; count of bases not matched to a gene: 8. This CDR3 has 15 residues. CDR1 and CDR2 (germline): MNHNY, SVGAGI (reference sequence). DNA for the CDR3: TGTGCCAGCAGTTACCCAACAGGGGATCGGCAGCCCCAGCATTTT. Translated: CASSYPTGDRQPQHF.

J is TRBJ2-7 and V is TRBV6-5; 9 positions match TRBD2. The V segment lost 7 bases and the J segment 0 bases; nucleotides outside the gene matches: 7. The germline V gene has CDR1 MNHEY and CDR2 SVGAGI. The CDR3 spans 15 residues. The CDR3 loop reads CASKQAGGLSYEQYF. In nucleotides, the CDR3 is TGTGCCAGCAAACAAGCGGGGGGACTCTCCTACGAGCAGTACTTC.

This clone was seen once. The chain combines TRBV27 with TRBJ2-7, with D possibly TRBD2 on 5 matching bases. This CDR3 is 15 amino acids long. V gave up 5 bases and J gave up 3 bases, with 17 bases separating them. Germline CDR1 and CDR2: MNHEY and SMNVEV (reference sequence). This CDR3 reads CASSPTSGIFYEQYF. In nucleotides, the CDR3 is TGTGCCAGCAGTCCTACATCCGGGATCTTCTACGAGCAGTACTTC.

For the CDR3, the DNA is TGTGCTAGTGGTTCAACCTCGGACAGGAGGGACCAGCCCCAGCATTTT. It encodes CASGSTSDRRDQPQHF. This chain connects TRBV12-5 to TRBJ1-5; the match to TRBD1 covers 7 bases. With V trimmed by 4 bases and J by 7 bases, 13 bases remained unmatched. The CDR3 runs to 16 residues. Germline assignment: CDR1 LGHNT and CDR2 FRNRAP. The full variable domain, completed using reference TRBV12-5 and TRBJ1-5, is DARVTQTPRHKVTEMGQEVTMRCQPILGHNTVFWYRQTMMQGLELLAYFRNRAPLDDSGMPKDRFSAEMPDATLATLKIQPSEPRDSAVYFCASGSTSDRRDQPQHFGDGTRLSIL.

The chain couples TRBV7-9 to TRBJ1-1; no reliable D call. Germline V CDR1 and CDR2: SEHNR, FQNEAQ (reference sequence). V was clipped by 5 bases and J by 2 bases, with 15 bases between them. This CDR3 has 15 residues. The CDR3 DNA reads TGTGCCAGCAGCCCATCCAGAGGGAGAAACACTGAAGCTTTCTTT. Protein product: CASSPSRGRNTEAFF.

This clone was seen just once. This chain connects TRBV28 to TRBJ2-7; D might be TRBD2 (5 bases). CDR1 is MDHEN, CDR2 SYDVKM, per germline. This CDR3 is built from 13 residues. V was pared by 2 bases and J by 4 bases, with 9 bases between. The CDR3 loop reads CASSLIPGYEQYF. The CDR3 DNA follows: TGTGCCAGCAGTTTAATCCCGGGGTACGAGCAGTACTTC.

This chain uses TRBV7-6 with TRBJ2-2; 9 bases are a match to TRBD1. The V gene end was trimmed by 1 base and the J gene end by 8 bases; junction bases not matched to a gene: 8. Germline loops: CDR1 SGHVS, CDR2 FNYEAQ. This CDR3 region has 16 residues. The chain's CDR3 is CASSLGNRGPGGELFF. CDR3 DNA sequence: TGTGCCAGCAGCTTAGGCAACAGGGGGCCAGGTGGGGAGCTGTTTTTT.

This sequence joins TRBV7-6 and TRBJ2-3, with TRBD2 as a possible D gene (6 bases). V was shortened by 1 base and J by 2 bases, with 13 bases between the two germline ends. The length of the CDR3 is 16 residues. Germline values: CDR1 SGHVS, CDR2 FNYEAQ. The CDR3 coding sequence is TGTGCCAGCAGCTTAGATACGGGACTTCTCACAGATACGCAGTATTTT. Protein sequence: CASSLDTGLLTDTQYF. Variable domain in full (rest from reference TRBV7-6 and TRBJ2-3): GAGVSQSPRYKVTKRGQDVALRCDPISGHVSLYWYRQALGQGPEFLTYFNYEAQQDKSGLPNDRFSAERPEGSISTLTIQRTEQRDSAMYRCASSLDTGLLTDTQYFGPGTRLTVL.

The genes are TRBV2 and TRBJ2-5; D not certain. From germline, CDR1 is SNHLY and CDR2 FYNNEI. The CDR3 spans 10 residues. Trimming removed 9 bases from V and 9 bases from J, with 11 bases in between. The chain's CDR3 is CAREKMAQYF. In DNA form, the CDR3 reads TGTGCCAGAGAGAAGATGGCCCAGTACTTC. The full variable domain, completed using reference TRBV2 and TRBJ2-5, is EPEVTQTPSHQVTQMGQEVILRCVPISNHLYFYWYRQILGQKVEFLVSFYNNEISEKSEIFDDQFSVERPDGSNFTLKIRSTKLEDSAMYFCAREKMAQYFGPGTRLLVL.